Presented here are 19 T cell receptor beta chains from one specimen sequenced in a study of identical twins (dated by TCRdb to the mid-2010s). The library was generated by 5' RACE. Sequencing was performed on an Illumina HiSeq 2000. The raw public data were reprocessed by TCRdb itself: fastp quality trimming at Q25, MiXCR clonotype calling, in-frame beta chains only. Duplicate CDR3 protein sequences are folded into a single record with the most common DNA and genes. This sample has 200,000 to 250,000 distinct CDR3 sequences in its table, and approximately 8.3% of those were observed once. More than 1.5% of the sample rests with the top ten. The data also belong to a second study, concerning yellow fever vaccine responses in identical twins.

Sequenced: memory (CD45RO+) T cells sorted from blood. In the paper's terms, the cell subset or site label means: CD45RO+ enriched T cells. The receptors come from a woman aged 18-29 years in good health.

This clonotype has a handful of counts. J is TRBJ2-7 and V is TRBV28; D unresolved. The CDR3 length is 12 residues. Germline V gene data show CDR1 as MDHEN and CDR2 as SYDVKM. Trimming removed 7 bases at V and 0 bases at J, with 7 bases between. This chain's CDR3 is CASNTNSYEQYF. CDR3 nucleotides: TGTGCCAGCAACACGAACTCCTACGAGCAGTACTTC.

This clonotype was detected a few times. Its ends do not fully match the called genes, so a read error is possible. The chain employs TRBV27 and TRBJ2-7, with TRBD1 as a possible D gene (5 bases). CDR1 is MNHEY and CDR2 is SMNVEV in the germline V gene (reference sequence). This CDR3 spans 15 amino acids. The DNA for the CDR3 is TGTGCCAGCAGTTTCGCAGGGCGCTTCTCCCACGAGCAGTACTTC. It specifies CASSFAGRFSHEQYF.

This sequence joins TRBV5-1 and TRBJ2-2, with 10 bases matching TRBD2. The germline CDR1 and CDR2 sequences are SGHRS and YFSETQ. The ends lost 5 bases at V and 1 base at J; junction bases unmatched: 2. The length of the CDR3 is 15 residues. The CDR3 here is CASRLAGGNTGELFF. DNA for the CDR3: TGCGCCAGCAGATTAGCGGGAGGGAACACCGGGGAGCTGTTTTTT.

Only a few counts were recorded for this clonotype. V usage is TRBV24-1 and J usage is TRBJ2-2; 12 nucleotides line up with TRBD2. CDR1 and CDR2 (germline): KGHDR, SFDVKD. The CDR3 covers 17 residues. J was trimmed by 5 bases and V by 3 bases; bases with no gene match: 6. CDR3 sequence (DNA): TGTGCCACCAGTGATATCCCTAGCGGGAGGGGGACCGGGGAGCTGTTTTTT. Its translation: CATSDIPSGRGTGELFF.

At least ten counts were recorded for this clonotype. The chain carries TRBV9 and TRBJ2-7; TRBD2 matches 13 bases. Trimming cost V 4 bases and J 7 bases; bases outside gene matches: 5. CDR1 SGDLS and CDR2 YYNGEE come from the germline V gene. This CDR3 has 14 amino acids. CDR3 sequence: CASSLRLAGGEQYF. CDR3 sequence (DNA): TGTGCCAGCAGCCTGAGACTAGCGGGGGGTGAGCAGTACTTC.

This clonotype has only a few counts. This chain connects TRBV7-2 to TRBJ2-3; 12 nucleotides line up with TRBD2. The CDR3 spans 16 residues. The J segment lost 1 base and the V segment lost 4 bases, leaving 3 bases of the junction unmatched. The germline gives CDR1 SGHTA, CDR2 FQGNSA. The CDR3 DNA sequence: TGTGCCAGCAGCTACCGGACTAGCGGGGGCACAGATACGCAGTATTTT. Residues: CASSYRTSGGTDTQYF.

The CDR3 loop reads CASSPRDRGPTDTQYF. DNA of the CDR3: TGTGCCAGCAGCCCCCGGGACAGGGGGCCAACAGATACGCAGTATTTT. V gene TRBV4-2 combines with J gene TRBJ2-3, with 12 nucleotides matching TRBD1. The CDR3 sequence is 16 residues long. V lost 4 bases, J lost 3 bases, and 5 bases stayed unmatched. Germline lookup yields CDR1 LGHNA and CDR2 YNFKEQ.

The genes are TRBV3-1 and TRBJ2-7; D is possibly TRBD1 (6 bases). The CDR3 length is 14 residues. The V gene lost 1 base and the J gene lost 6 bases, with 13 bases spanning the gap. Looked up from germline, CDR1 is LGHDT and CDR2 is YNNKEL (reference sequence). The CDR3 DNA reads TGTGCCAGCAGCCAAGGTACAGGGCAAGGCGAGCAGTACTTC. It codes for CASSQGTGQGEQYF.

This clonotype came up once. The chain has TRBV20-1 and TRBJ1-2, with 8 bases matching TRBD1. Germline CDR1 and CDR2: DFQATT and SNEGSKA (reference sequence). The ends lost 5 bases at V and 5 bases at J; junction bases unmatched: 7. The CDR3 runs to 13 residues. The CDR3 here is CSAPPTGEYGYTF. In nucleotides, the CDR3 is TGCAGTGCTCCTCCGACAGGGGAGTATGGCTACACCTTC.

This clonotype appeared many times. The chain couples TRBV29-1 to TRBJ2-3; the D is unclear. The CDR3 extends over 11 amino acids. V was trimmed by 6 bases and J by 5 bases, leaving 9 bases between them. The germline CDR1 and CDR2 sequences are SQVTM and ANQGSEA. In DNA form, the CDR3 reads TGCAGCGTCGGGTTGGAAGATACGCAGTATTTT. It yields the protein CSVGLEDTQYF.

The sample holds many counts of this clonotype. The chain joins TRBV10-3 to TRBJ2-7; D unclear. This CDR3 spans 11 amino acids. V lost 0 bases, J lost 12 bases, and 9 bases lay in between. The V gene's germline CDR1 is ENHRY and CDR2 SYGVKD. CDR3 nucleotide sequence: TGTGCCATCAGTGAGTCAAGGGTCTGGTACTTC. It translates to CAISESRVWYF.

In this sample, this clonotype turned up a few times. This chain uses TRBV28 with TRBJ1-6; 7 bases are shared with TRBD1. Germline trimming cut 8 bases from V and 0 bases from J; bases unmatched to any gene: 13. Germline CDR1 reads MDHEN; CDR2 reads SYDVKM. The CDR3 extends over 18 amino acids. The CDR3 nucleotides read TGTGCCAGCCGACAGGGAGGAGGATTGAGCTCCTATAATTCACCCCTCCACTTT. Protein product: CASRQGGGLSSYNSPLHF.

This clonotype occurred a few times. This chain uses TRBV25-1 with TRBJ2-1; 12 nucleotides line up with TRBD1. The CDR3 consists of 22 residues. In germline, CDR1 is MGHDK, CDR2 SYGVNS. V dropped 5 bases and J dropped 0; count of bases not matched to a gene: 20. The CDR3 DNA reads as TGTGCCAGCAGTCCACAATACCCGGGACAGGGGGCGTCGTTTTCCTCCTACAATGAGCAGTTCTTC. It is translated as CASSPQYPGQGASFSSYNEQFF. Filled out from reference TRBV25-1 and TRBJ2-1, the complete variable domain reads EADIYQTPRYLVIGTGKKITLECSQTMGHDKMYWYQQDPGMELHLIHYSYGVNSTEKGDLSSESTVSRIRTEHFPLTLESARPSHTSQYLCASSPQYPGQGASFSSYNEQFFGPGTRLTVL.

This clonotype appeared many times. This chain connects TRBV7-9 to TRBJ1-2; the D gene is possibly TRBD1 (5 bases). Germline CDR1 SEHNR, CDR2 FQNEAQ (reference sequence). This CDR3 spans 13 amino acids. Trimming took off 5 bases at V and 4 bases at J, with 11 bases between the two ends. The CDR3 reads CASSPKTVYGYTF. The DNA of the CDR3 is TGTGCCAGCAGCCCGAAGACAGTCTATGGCTACACCTTC.

The chain links TRBV10-3 to TRBJ2-3; D is perhaps TRBD2 (5 bases). CDR3 length: 16 amino acids. Between the trimmed V and J ends, which lost 8 bases and 0 bases, there was a span of 18 bases. The germline CDR1 and CDR2 sequences are ENHRY and SYGVKD. In DNA form, the CDR3 reads TGTGCCATCTCGCCGGGTAAGGGAGACAGCACAGATACGCAGTATTTT. It encodes CAISPGKGDSTDTQYF.

The chain recombines TRBV5-1 with TRBJ2-4; 9 nucleotides align to TRBD1. The V gene end was trimmed by 0 bases and the J gene end by 6 bases; junction bases not matched to a gene: 4. Germline CDR1 and CDR2: SGHRS and YFSETQ. This CDR3 comprises 15 residues. As DNA, the CDR3 is TGCGCCAGCAGCTTGGAACAGGGGGCTGGAAACATTCAGTACTTC. Translation gives CASSLEQGAGNIQYF. The complete variable domain, with remaining parts taken from reference TRBV5-1 and TRBJ2-4, reads KAGVTQTPRYLIKTRGQQVTLSCSPISGHRSVSWYQQTPGQGLQFLFEYFSETQRNKGNFPGRFSGRQFSNSRSEMNVSTLELGDSALYLCASSLEQGAGNIQYFGAGTRLSVL.

J is TRBJ2-7 and V is TRBV10-3; D call uncertain. Germline loops: CDR1 ENHRY, CDR2 SYGVKD. V lost 7 bases and J 2 bases, leaving 12 bases between the germline ends. The CDR3 loop spans 13 amino acids. CDR3 loop: CAITERLAYEQYF. In DNA form, the CDR3 reads TGTGCCATCACCGAGAGGTTGGCCTACGAGCAGTACTTC.

This clonotype showed up many times. This chain connects TRBV14 to TRBJ2-7; D might be TRBD2 (6 bases). Trimming pared 2 bases from V and 7 bases from J, leaving 12 bases between. This CDR3 comprises 13 residues. Germline V gene data show CDR1 as SGHDN and CDR2 as FVKESK. CDR3 bases: TGTGCCAGCAGCCAAAGGCGGGCGGGGGAGCAGTACTTC. Translation gives CASSQRRAGEQYF.

This clonotype was found many times. V and J are TRBV27 and TRBJ2-7; 9 bases are shared with TRBD1. Germline-derived CDR1 and CDR2 are MNHEY and SMNVEV (reference sequence). This CDR3 has 15 residues. V gave up 3 bases and J gave up 6 bases; unmatched junction bases: 9. This CDR3 is CASSFSTGGIGEQYF. DNA of the CDR3: TGTGCCAGCAGTTTCTCGACAGGGGGTATTGGCGAGCAGTACTTC.